These 8 T cell receptor beta chains were sequenced from one sample in a study of cytomegalovirus exposure and HLA in healthy donors. PCR was performed using 60 Vbeta and 13 Jbeta primers. Repertoires were generated with immunoSEQ multiplex PCR, while TCRdb's copy carries only in-frame clones and drops some. The sample contains fewer than 200,000 clones, around 77% of which appear only once. The sequencing sample was made of PBMCs. These receptors were taken from a man under 40 in good health and CMV-seropositive.

This clone was counted between two and nine times. The chain employs TRBV5-6 and TRBJ2-2; D unclear. Germline CDR1 reads SGHDT; CDR2 reads YYEEEE. V lost 0 bases and J lost 4, with 10 bases in between. The CDR3 runs 15 residues. The chain's CDR3 is CASSLGLVATGELFF. CDR3 in DNA: TGTGCCAGCAGCTTGGGCCTAGTGGCCACCGGGGAGCTGTTTTTT. The variable domain in full, with the rest retrieved from reference TRBV5-6 and TRBJ2-2, is DAGVTQSPTHLIKTRGQQVTLRCSPKSGHDTVSWYQQALGQGPQFIFQYYEEEERQRGNFPDRFSGHQFPNYSSELNVNALLLGDSALYLCASSLGLVATGELFFGEGSRLTVL.

The gene calls are TRBV28 and TRBJ2-3, with D possibly being TRBD2 (7 bases). Germline values: CDR1 MDHEN, CDR2 SYDVKM. Trimming removed 7 bases at V and 4 bases at J, with 15 bases between. The CDR3 totals 14 residues. The CDR3 nucleotides are TGTGCCAGCACCCCCTCGGGGGGCCCAGATACGCAGTATTTT. Translation: CASTPSGGPDTQYF.

CDR3 sequence (DNA): TGCAGCGCTACCGGACAGGGAGGATCTAATGAAAAACTGTTTTTT. Translation gives CSATGQGGSNEKLFF. This sequence joins TRBV29-1 and TRBJ1-4; TRBD1 matches at 8 bases. After removal of 7 bases from V and 3 bases from J, the junction contained 10 bases not matched to a gene. The germline V gene has CDR1 SQVTM and CDR2 ANQGSEA. The CDR3 consists of 15 residues.

This chain connects TRBV4-1 to TRBJ2-7; TRBD1 matches at 7 bases. The CDR3 loop spans 15 amino acids. In germline, CDR1 is MGHRA, CDR2 YSYEKL. V trimming: 0 bases; J trimming: 3 bases; junction bases outside the gene matches: 5. In nucleotides, the CDR3 is TGCGCCAGCAGCCAAGAATCAGGGGGAAGCTACGAGCAGTACTTC. Its translation: CASSQESGGSYEQYF.

The chain has TRBV10-3 and TRBJ1-2; the match to TRBD1 covers 11 bases. Germline V gene lookup returns CDR1 ENHRY and CDR2 SYGVKD. The CDR3 covers 14 residues. V lost 9 bases, J lost 3 bases, and 6 bases stayed unmatched. In nucleotides, the CDR3 is TGTGCCATTAACCGGGACAGGGGGTACTATGGCTACACCTTC. Amino acids: CAINRDRGYYGYTF.

In its sample, this clone was seen once. The chain links TRBV6-5 to TRBJ1-2, with 10 bases fitting TRBD1. The V and J ends lost 5 bases and 5 bases, in that order; junction bases with no gene match: 8. Germline values: CDR1 MNHEY, CDR2 SVGAGI. This CDR3 is built from 15 residues. This CDR3 reads CASSQRDRGTYGYTF. For the CDR3, the DNA is TGTGCCAGCAGTCAACGGGACAGGGGAACATATGGCTACACCTTC.

Details on this clone: Other DNA sequences in the same sample also yield this CDR3. This rearrangement joins TRBV30 to TRBJ1-1, with 10 nucleotides matching TRBD1. With 3 bases clipped from V and 2 bases from J, the junction kept 6 bases outside the gene matches. The CDR3 spans 15 residues. Germline loops: CDR1 GTSNPN, CDR2 SVGIG (reference sequence). CDR3 in amino acids: CAWRPRTGGNTEAFF. The CDR3, as DNA: TGTGCCTGGAGGCCCCGGACAGGGGGAAACACTGAAGCTTTCTTT.

This clone has a single count. The CDR3 is CASSTYRTTNEKLFF. As DNA, the CDR3 is TGTGCCAGCAGCACTTACAGGACAACTAATGAAAAACTGTTTTTT. This chain joins TRBV5-6 and TRBJ1-4; tentatively, D is TRBD1 (5 bases). Germline lookup yields CDR1 SGHDT and CDR2 YYEEEE. V gave up 4 bases and J gave up 0 bases, with 10 bases separating them. The CDR3 sequence is 15 residues long.